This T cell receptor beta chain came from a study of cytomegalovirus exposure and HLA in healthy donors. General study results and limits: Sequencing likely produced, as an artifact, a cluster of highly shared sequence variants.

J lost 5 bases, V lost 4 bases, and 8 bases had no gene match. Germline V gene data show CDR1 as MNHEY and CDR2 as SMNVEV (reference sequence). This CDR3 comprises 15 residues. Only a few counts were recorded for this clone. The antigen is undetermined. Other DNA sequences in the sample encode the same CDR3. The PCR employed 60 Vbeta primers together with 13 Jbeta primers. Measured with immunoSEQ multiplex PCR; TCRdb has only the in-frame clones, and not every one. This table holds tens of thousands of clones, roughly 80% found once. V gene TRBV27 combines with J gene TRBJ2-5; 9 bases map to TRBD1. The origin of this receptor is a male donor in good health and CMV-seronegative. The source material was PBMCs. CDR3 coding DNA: TGTGCCAGCAGTTCACCTACAGGGGGCGGGGAGACCCAGTACTTC. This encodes CASSSPTGGGETQYF.